The clone carrying this TCR beta chain has at least ten counts. Antigen unknown. The cDNA was synthesized by 5'RACE incorporating 10-nucleotide random UMIs. TCRdb re-derived calls from the 5' RACE reads in MiXCR, one entry per CDR3 protein. Of under 40,000 distinct CDR3 sequences detected, roughly 6.9% appear once; the ten largest clones hold around 6%. The record originates from a study of neurological immune-mediated disorders. A blood bank in Maryland, USA, provided the volunteers who served as healthy controls. Findings and caveats of the study: TCR-beta repertoires seemed private in all groups, with no expanded CDR3 amino acid sequences shared.

This CDR3 is 14 amino acids long. Trimming shortened V by 4 bases and J by 6 bases, and 13 bases separated the two germline ends. Germline V CDR1 and CDR2: LGHDT, YNNKEL (reference sequence). Source material: CD4+ T cells from blood. This clonotype was sampled from a man in his fifties in good health. The chain carries TRBV3-1 and TRBJ2-1, with D uncertain. This CDR3 reads CASSRKVNVNEQFF. The CDR3, as DNA: TGTGCCAGCAGCCGGAAGGTAAACGTCAATGAGCAGTTCTTC.